This T cell receptor (beta chain) is drawn from a study of blood T cells in healthy people across ages. Regarding the study as a whole: Both naive CD4+ cell counts and diversity were greater in long-lived donors than in aged donors. Any conclusive comparison of naive versus antigen-experienced cells was prevented by using unsorted PBMCs.

The V gene lost 5 bases and the J gene lost 2 bases, with 10 bases spanning the gap. Germline-derived CDR1 and CDR2 are SGHAT and FQNNGV. CDR3 length equals 13 residues. This clonotype showed up just a few times. Its matching antigen is unknown. The use of a sample-barcoded 5' primer and a J-beta primer mix characterized a second PCR of roughly 6 to 11 cycles. TCRdb reprocessed the 5' RACE reads with MiXCR, giving one entry per CDR3 protein. The sample shows 700,000 to 950,000 distinct CDR3 sequences, 55% to 75% of them seen only once. The origin of this receptor is a man aged 30 to 45 in good health. V usage is TRBV11-2 and J usage is TRBJ2-7, with a possible D match to TRBD1 (5 bases). Input material: blood. CDR3 residues: CASSRKGTYEQYF. CDR3 nucleotide sequence: TGTGCCAGCAGCCGTAAGGGGACCTACGAGCAGTACTTC. The entire variable domain, with the rest obtained from reference TRBV11-2 and TRBJ2-7, is as follows: EAGVAQSPRYKIIEKRQSVAFWCNPISGHATLYWYQQILGQGPKLLIQFQNNGVVDDSQLPKDRFSAERLKGVDSTLKIQPAKLEDSAVYLCASSRKGTYEQYFGPGTRLTVT.